This entry concerns a single T cell receptor beta chain. The antigen remains unidentified. This entry is derived from a study of regulatory T cells in long-lasting Graves disease. General study results and limits: TRBV28, TRBJ1-2 and TRBJ2-5 were favored in persistent disease. Authors noted too few samples as a limitation.

Indicated time point: newly diagnosed GD, antithyroid drugs for less than 3 months. From PBMCs, RNA was extracted and then used to make the TCR library. Building of the TCR beta libraries involved iRepertoire HTBI primers and Arm-PCR of CDR3 regions. One entry per CDR3 protein, called by TCRdb with MiXCR from the multiplex PCR reads. The sample shows about 350,000 distinct CDR3 sequences, 16% of them seen only once. Between the trimmed V and J ends, which lost 0 bases and 3 bases, there was a span of 12 bases. Per the germline V gene, CDR1 is SGHNT and CDR2 is YYREEE (reference sequence). The CDR3 loop spans 16 amino acids. The same sample was also used in a study of T cells in Graves' hyperthyroidism and ophthalmopathy. This second report adds: Most clonotypes expanded in the thyroid (above 0.001) were also present in blood.

This TCR was sampled from a man aged 40-55 years with Graves disease. V usage is TRBV5-4 and J usage is TRBJ2-2; the D gene is possibly TRBD2 (6 bases). The material was peripheral blood mononuclear cells (PBMCs), obtained at new diagnosis, from a patient treated with antithyroid drugs. The CDR3 sequence is CASSLVGGLDTGELFF. For the CDR3, the DNA is TGTGCCAGCAGCTTGGTTGGAGGGTTAGACACCGGGGAGCTGTTTTTT.